This TCR beta chain was identified during a study of T-cell reconstitution after alpha-beta-depleted transplantation in children. Findings and limits, study-wide: After transplant, high TCRbeta diversity at day 60 in some patients arose from surviving recipient T cells and thymic progenitors. One year post-transplant, T-cell counts and diversity were largely derived from T cells produced anew. The study reportedly traced alpha-beta T cells about two months after transplant to several hundred expanded graft clones.

The CDR3 has 13 amino acids. CDR1 SGHRS and CDR2 YFSETQ come from the germline V gene. V was pared by 2 bases and J by 3 bases, with 6 bases between. About this clonotype itself: Antigen: not known.

The TCRbeta library was prepared with unique molecular identifiers. In TCRdb, the PCR reads were re-called with MiXCR into one record per CDR3 protein. The table shows roughly 310,000 distinct CDR3 sequences, with around 25% occurring only once. This specimen consisted of PBMCs, mostly from graft donor cells, obtained 180 days after TCRalphabeta/CD19-depleted stem cell transplant. This chain connects TRBV5-1 to TRBJ2-1; D may be TRBD2 (5 bases). The receptor was derived from a male patient younger than 18 who had a stem cell transplant for acute lymphoblastic leukemia, so the T cells may come from the graft donor. This chain's CDR3 is CASSFDYYNEQFF. CDR3 nucleotides: TGCGCCAGCAGCTTCGACTACTACAATGAGCAGTTCTTC. Complete variable domain (other parts from reference TRBV5-1 and TRBJ2-1): KAGVTQTPRYLIKTRGQQVTLSCSPISGHRSVSWYQQTPGQGLQFLFEYFSETQRNKGNFPGRFSGRQFSNSRSEMNVSTLELGDSALYLCASSFDYYNEQFFGPGTRLTVL.